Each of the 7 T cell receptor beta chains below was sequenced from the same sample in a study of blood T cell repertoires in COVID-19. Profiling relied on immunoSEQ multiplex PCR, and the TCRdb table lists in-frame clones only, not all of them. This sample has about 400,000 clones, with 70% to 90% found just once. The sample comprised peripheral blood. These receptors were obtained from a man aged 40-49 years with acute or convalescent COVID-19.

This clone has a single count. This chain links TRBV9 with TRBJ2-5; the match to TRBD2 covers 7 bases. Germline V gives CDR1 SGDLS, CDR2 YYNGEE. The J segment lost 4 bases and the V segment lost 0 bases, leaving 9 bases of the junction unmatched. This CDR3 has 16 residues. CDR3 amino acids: CASSVAGGGSGETQYF. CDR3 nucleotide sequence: TGTGCCAGCAGCGTAGCCGGGGGAGGGTCGGGAGAGACCCAGTACTTC. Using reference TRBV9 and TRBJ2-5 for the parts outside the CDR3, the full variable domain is DSGVTQTPKHLITATGQRVTLRCSPRSGDLSVYWYQQSLDQGLQFLIQYYNGEERAKGNILERFSAQQFPDLHSELNLSSLELGDSALYFCASSVAGGGSGETQYFGPGTRLLVL.

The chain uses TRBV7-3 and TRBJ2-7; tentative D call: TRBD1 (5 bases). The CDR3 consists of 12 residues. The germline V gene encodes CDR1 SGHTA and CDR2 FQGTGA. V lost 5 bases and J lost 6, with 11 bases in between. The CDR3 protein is CASSAGWGEQYF. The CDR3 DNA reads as TGTGCCAGCAGCGCAGGGTGGGGCGAGCAGTACTTC.

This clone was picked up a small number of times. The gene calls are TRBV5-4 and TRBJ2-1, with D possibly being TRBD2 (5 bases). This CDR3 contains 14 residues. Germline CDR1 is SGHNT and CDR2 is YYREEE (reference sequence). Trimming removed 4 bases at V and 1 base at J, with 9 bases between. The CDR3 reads CASSGSGSYNEQFF. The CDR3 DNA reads TGTGCCAGCAGCGGCAGCGGATCCTACAATGAGCAGTTCTTC.

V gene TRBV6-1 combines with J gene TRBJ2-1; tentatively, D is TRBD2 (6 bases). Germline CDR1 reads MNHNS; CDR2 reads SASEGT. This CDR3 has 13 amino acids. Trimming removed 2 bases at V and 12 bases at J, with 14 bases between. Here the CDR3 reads CASSERPSDGQFF. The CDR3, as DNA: TGTGCCAGCAGTGAACGCCCTAGCGACGGGCAGTTCTTC.

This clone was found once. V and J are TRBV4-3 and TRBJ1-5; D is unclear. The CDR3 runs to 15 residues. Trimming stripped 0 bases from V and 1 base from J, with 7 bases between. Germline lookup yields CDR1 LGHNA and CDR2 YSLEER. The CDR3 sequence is CASSQDVQSNQPQHF. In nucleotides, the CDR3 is TGCGCCAGCAGCCAAGATGTGCAGAGCAATCAGCCCCAGCATTTT.

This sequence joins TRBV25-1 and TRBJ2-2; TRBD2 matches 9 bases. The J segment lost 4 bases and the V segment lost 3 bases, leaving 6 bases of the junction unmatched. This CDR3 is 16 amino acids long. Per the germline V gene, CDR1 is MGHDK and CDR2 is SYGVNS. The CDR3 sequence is CASSDLLAGSTGELFF. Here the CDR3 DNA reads TGTGCCAGCAGTGACCTGCTAGCGGGAAGCACCGGGGAGCTGTTTTTT.

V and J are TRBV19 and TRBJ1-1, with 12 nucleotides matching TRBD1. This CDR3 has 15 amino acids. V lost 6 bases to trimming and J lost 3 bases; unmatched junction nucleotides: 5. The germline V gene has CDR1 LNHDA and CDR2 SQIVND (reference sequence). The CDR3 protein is CASSRDRGRDTEAFF. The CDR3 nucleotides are TGTGCCAGTAGCCGGGACAGGGGGCGAGACACTGAAGCTTTCTTT.